Listed here is a single TCR beta chain. This clone showed up just a few times. Its binding antigen is unknown. The sample holds no much larger clone one base away, and base qualities are not on file. Library prep was done by the immunoSEQ multiplex PCR assay. T cell repertoires were profiled by deep sequencing of rearranged TCR beta loci, alongside multiparametric flow cytometry. TCRdb obtained this table from immuneACCESS and retained in-frame rearrangements with V and J assigned. These tables miss some clones; where compared with another copy, unresolved V genes account for less than half of the shortfall, and the remainder is unexplained. The sample contains fewer than 25,000 clones, 84% of them found a single time. Roughly 23% of the sample is in the top ten clones. The data stem from a study of lymphopenia after photon versus proton radiotherapy (dated by TCRdb to 2018 to 2020). Concerning the study at large: The study compared the immunological effects of photon versus proton radiation therapy in patients with gastrointestinal tumors who developed high-grade lymphopenia. The cohort included 20 to 25 patients with gastrointestinal tumors who developed lymphopenia after receiving either photon or proton therapy. The goal of the study was to characterize the differences between the two radiation modalities in how they affect the immune system.

From cysteine to phenylalanine, the CDR3 is 13 amino acids long. Just the 39-base CDR3 DNA is kept, in frame starting at base 1. The germline V gene sets CDR1 to SGHRS and CDR2 to YFSETQ. The V end gives up 4 bases and the J end 6 bases, leaving 6 bases in the junction not matched to a gene. General findings and caveats noted by the study authors: The survival association was assessed only in patients who died, and better survival with proton therapy was presented by the authors as a possibility rather than a demonstrated result. During treatment, patients who received proton therapy stayed relatively stable, whereas patients who received photon therapy lost naive T cells and TCR diversity and gained effector/memory populations. Among patients across the cohort who died, overall survival time showed an inverse correlation with a larger post-nadir drop in TCR diversity. Once the lymphocyte count had reached its nadir, the repertoires of photon-treated patients showed oligoclonal expansion, particularly of CD8+ Temra cells, and this expansion drove the decline in diversity.

This clonotype was sampled from a man aged 40-49 years with gastric cancer. Source: peripheral blood, taken from a patient treated with photon-based radiotherapy. Here the chain combines TRBV5-1 and TRBJ1-2; a stretch of 7 junction bases matches TRBD1. DNA sequence: TGCGCCAGCAGCCCTGGGACAGCGAATGGCTACACCTTC. Translation gives CASSPGTANGYTF.